The 20 T cell receptor beta chains given below trace back to one sample, sequenced in a study of identical twins. TCRdb re-analysed the 5' RACE reads in MiXCR, keeping a single row per CDR3 protein. The data show roughly 720,000 distinct CDR3 sequences, with around a sixth seen just once and about 12% held by the top ten. In addition, the sample was reused for a study of T cells expressing NK-cell markers.

The sequenced sample consisted of PBMCs. These TCRs come from a woman between 18 and 30 years old in good health.

This clonotype was observed a handful of times. The genes are TRBV5-1 and TRBJ2-7, with D possibly being TRBD1 or TRBD2 (5 bases each). CDR3 size: 14 residues. Trimming took 0 bases from V and 5 from J, leaving 12 bases between them. Germline V gene sequence: CDR1 SGHRS, CDR2 YFSETQ. CDR3: CASSLVRGANEQYF. CDR3 sequence (DNA): TGCGCCAGCAGCTTGGTAAGGGGAGCAAACGAGCAGTACTTC.

This clonotype turned up a few times. The gene calls are TRBV7-8 and TRBJ2-3; 7 bases align to TRBD2. Trimming cost V 4 bases and J 7 bases; bases outside gene matches: 14. Germline V gene data show CDR1 as SGHVS and CDR2 as FQNEAQ. The CDR3 spans 16 residues. CDR3 nucleotides: TGTGCCAGCAGCTCCTTCTGGCGGGGGTCCCAGAATACGCAGTATTTT. The encoded protein is CASSSFWRGSQNTQYF.

V gene TRBV29-1 combines with J gene TRBJ1-2; no reliable D call. The CDR3 spans 12 residues. Between the trimmed V and J ends, which lost 4 bases and 9 bases, there was a span of 15 bases. Germline CDR1 reads SQVTM; CDR2 reads ANQGSEA. This CDR3 is CSVADRGRSYTF. In DNA, the CDR3 is TGCAGCGTTGCCGACCGCGGTCGGAGCTACACCTTC.

The V gene is TRBV5-5, the J gene TRBJ2-1, with TRBD2 identical over 7 bases. V lost 0 bases, J lost 3 bases, and 6 bases stayed unmatched. Germline V gene sequence: CDR1 SGHKS, CDR2 YYEKEE (reference sequence). The CDR3 has 16 residues. The CDR3 bases are TGTGCCAGCAGCTTGGTTGGGGGAGGGCGCTACAATGAGCAGTTCTTC. Protein: CASSLVGGGRYNEQFF.

The rearrangement links TRBV6-1 to TRBJ2-2, with 7 nucleotides matching TRBD2. CDR1 MNHNS and CDR2 SASEGT come from the germline V gene. The junction had 11 bases not matched to a gene; V was cut back by 8 bases and J by 8 bases. This CDR3 has 14 amino acids. The CDR3 DNA reads TGTGCCAGCTCGCTAAGCGGGACTATGGGGGAGCTGTTTTTT. Amino acid sequence: CASSLSGTMGELFF.

This clonotype occurred a few times. The chain links TRBV14 to TRBJ1-1; D remains ambiguous. V gave up 3 bases and J gave up 8 bases, with 13 bases separating them. CDR1 and CDR2 from the germline V gene are SGHDN and FVKESK. This CDR3 spans 13 amino acids. The CDR3 spells CASSHPTGLEAFF. CDR3 DNA sequence: TGTGCCAGCAGCCACCCTACTGGGCTCGAAGCTTTCTTT.

This clonotype was seen a few times. The chain recombines TRBV5-1 with TRBJ2-1, with D unresolved. The length of the CDR3 is 15 residues. Per germline, CDR1 SGHRS and CDR2 YFSETQ. V lost 1 base and J lost 4, with 12 bases in between. CDR3 protein: CASSLLGIRYNEQFF. The DNA of the CDR3 is TGCGCCAGCAGCTTGCTAGGGATAAGGTACAATGAGCAGTTCTTC.

The rearrangement joins TRBV29-1 to TRBJ2-2; tentatively, D is TRBD1 (5 bases). CDR1 is SQVTM, CDR2 ANQGSEA, per germline. Trimming took off 3 bases at V and 3 bases at J, with 11 bases between the two ends. The CDR3 length is 14 residues. In nucleotides, the CDR3 is TGCAGCGTTGATGGGGCAGTAGACACCGGGGAGCTGTTTTTT. It is translated as CSVDGAVDTGELFF.

The chain has TRBV27 and TRBJ2-1; 10 positions agree with TRBD2. Germline V gene sequence: CDR1 MNHEY, CDR2 SMNVEV (reference sequence). Unmatched junction bases numbered 7, after V lost 5 bases and J lost 9 bases. This CDR3 comprises 14 residues. The CDR3 here is CASSRTSGGGEQFF. CDR3 nucleotides: TGTGCCAGCAGTAGGACTAGCGGAGGGGGTGAGCAGTTCTTC.

In this sample, this clonotype turned up a few times. This chain uses TRBV6-1 with TRBJ2-3, with a possible D match to TRBD1 (6 bases). There are 16 residues in the CDR3. The germline gives CDR1 MNHNS, CDR2 SASEGT. V was clipped by 6 bases and J by 0 bases, with 16 bases between them. The CDR3 reads CASSWSGTTSTDTQYF. The CDR3 DNA is TGTGCCAGCAGCTGGTCCGGGACAACTAGCACAGATACGCAGTATTTT.

This clonotype came up many times. This sequence joins TRBV7-2 and TRBJ2-1, with TRBD1 identical over 9 bases. The germline V gene has CDR1 SGHTA and CDR2 FQGNSA. The V segment lost 5 bases and the J segment 0 bases; nucleotides outside the gene matches: 5. CDR3 size: 16 residues. The chain's CDR3 is CASSRTGVSSYNEQFF. Written as DNA, the CDR3 is TGTGCCAGCAGCCGGACAGGGGTAAGCTCCTACAATGAGCAGTTCTTC. The full variable domain, its missing parts supplied by reference TRBV7-2 and TRBJ2-1, is GAGVSQSPSNKVTEKGKDVELRCDPISGHTALYWYRQSLGQGLEFLIYFQGNSAPDKSGLPSDRFSAERTGGSVSTLTIQRTQQEDSAVYLCASSRTGVSSYNEQFFGPGTRLTVL.

V is TRBV20-1 and J is TRBJ2-3; 7 nucleotides match TRBD2. Trimming removed 4 bases from V and 0 bases from J; junction bases left unmatched: 13. The germline gives CDR1 DFQATT, CDR2 SNEGSKA (reference sequence). The CDR3 sequence is 17 residues long. The CDR3, as DNA: TGCAGTGCTATCTTTCCCTTAGCGGGTACTAGCACAGATACGCAGTATTTT. Its translation is CSAIFPLAGTSTDTQYF.

This clonotype was counted at least ten times. The chain recombines TRBV12-3 or TRBV12-4 with TRBJ1-4; TRBD1 might be the D (6 bases). CDR3 length equals 14 residues. The V gene lost 5 bases and the J gene lost 5 bases, with 12 bases spanning the gap. The CDR3 DNA follows: TGTGCCAGCAGTACTCGGACAGTGAATGAAAAACTGTTTTTT. This encodes CASSTRTVNEKLFF.

This clonotype occurred a few times. This rearrangement joins TRBV29-1 to TRBJ2-1, with D perhaps matching TRBD2 (6 bases). The CDR3 is 16 amino acids. V lost 0 bases and J lost 0, with 12 bases in between. Germline V CDR1 and CDR2: SQVTM, ANQGSEA. The DNA of the CDR3 is TGCAGCGTTGAAGATCTCCCCGGGAGCTCCTACAATGAGCAGTTCTTC. Translated, it gives CSVEDLPGSSYNEQFF.

The V call is TRBV11-2, the J call TRBJ2-3, with TRBD2 identical over 9 bases. CDR3 length: 17 amino acids. V was clipped by 1 base and J by 1 base; unmatched bases: 6. Looked up from germline, CDR1 is SGHAT and CDR2 is FQNNGV. The CDR3 loop is CASSLVAGVSGTDTQYF. CDR3 bases: TGTGCCAGCAGCTTAGTAGCGGGGGTTTCGGGCACAGATACGCAGTATTTT. The full variable domain, its missing parts supplied by reference TRBV11-2 and TRBJ2-3, is EAGVAQSPRYKIIEKRQSVAFWCNPISGHATLYWYQQILGQGPKLLIQFQNNGVVDDSQLPKDRFSAERLKGVDSTLKIQPAKLEDSAVYLCASSLVAGVSGTDTQYFGPGTRLTVL.

The V gene is TRBV5-1, the J gene TRBJ2-7; the match to TRBD1 covers 7 bases. Germline V gene sequence: CDR1 SGHRS, CDR2 YFSETQ. V was pared by 1 base and J by 6 bases, with 7 bases of the junction left unmatched. The CDR3 is made up of 14 amino acids. The CDR3 protein is CASSLRQGGREQYF. CDR3 sequence (DNA): TGCGCCAGCAGCTTGCGACAGGGTGGTCGCGAGCAGTACTTC.

V and J are TRBV11-2 and TRBJ2-7; perhaps TRBD1 as D (7 bases). CDR1 and CDR2 (germline): SGHAT, FQNNGV. Trimming left V 4 bases short and J 2 bases short, with 15 bases between. The CDR3 is 15 residues long. CDR3 loop: CASSSPRGQTYEQYF. As DNA, the CDR3 is TGTGCCAGCAGCTCCCCGCGGGGACAGACCTACGAGCAGTACTTC.

This clonotype was observed a handful of times. V is TRBV12-3 or TRBV12-4 and J is TRBJ1-1; no clear D. Deletions cut 6 bases from V and 1 base from J, with 6 bases between. CDR3 length: 12 amino acids. In DNA form, the CDR3 reads TGTGCCAGCAGGGCGCGGAACACTGAAGCTTTCTTT. It codes for CASRARNTEAFF.

This clonotype turned up a few times. The gene calls are TRBV5-1 and TRBJ2-1; either TRBD1 or TRBD2 may fit D (6 bases each). There are 15 residues in the CDR3. Germline V lookup: CDR1 SGHRS, CDR2 YFSETQ. Trimming cost V 7 bases and J 2 bases, with 16 bases left between them. CDR3 region: CASGPGDTAYNEQFF. CDR3 coding DNA: TGCGCCAGCGGCCCGGGGGACACTGCCTACAATGAGCAGTTCTTC.

This clonotype was detected a few times. The chain is built from TRBV20-1 and TRBJ2-5; D remains ambiguous. The CDR3 spans 14 residues. Per the germline V gene, CDR1 is DFQATT and CDR2 is SNEGSKA (reference sequence). Between the trimmed V and J ends, which lost 1 base and 1 base, there was a span of 10 bases. CDR3 DNA: TGCAGTGCTAGAGGGGTATGGGGCCAAGAGACCCAGTACTTC. It specifies CSARGVWGQETQYF.